These 29 T cell receptor beta chains were all obtained from the same sample, sequenced in a study of cytomegalovirus exposure and HLA in healthy donors. Amplification used 60 Vbeta primers and 13 Jbeta primers. Generated by immunoSEQ multiplex PCR, the TCRdb table keeps only in-frame clones and is missing some. The top ten clones hold less than 5% of a sample with 90,000 to 120,000 clones, more than 65% of them seen once. The sequencing sample was made of PBMCs. Receptor source: a woman aged 18-30 years in good health and CMV-seropositive.

In its sample, this clone was seen a few times. The chain is built from TRBV27 and TRBJ1-5, with a tentative D call TRBD1 (6 bases). Germline V gives CDR1 MNHEY, CDR2 SMNVEV (reference sequence). The CDR3 contains 13 residues. Trimming cost V 2 bases and J 14 bases, with 16 bases left between them. As DNA, the CDR3 is TGTGCCAGCAGTTTAGGAGGACAGACGGTAAAGCATTTT. It specifies CASSLGGQTVKHF.

The chain combines TRBV7-9 with TRBJ1-2; TRBD1 might be the D (6 bases). The germline V gene encodes CDR1 SEHNR and CDR2 FQNEAQ (reference sequence). Deletions cut 10 bases from V and 8 bases from J, with 14 bases between. This CDR3 has 11 residues. CDR3 sequence: CAIQGPQGYTF. CDR3 sequence (DNA): TGTGCCATTCAGGGGCCGCAGGGCTACACCTTC.

In this sample, this clone turned up a few times. This rearrangement joins TRBV6-5 to TRBJ2-1; TRBD1 is a possible D gene (5 bases). Trimming pared 5 bases from V and 8 bases from J, leaving 13 bases between. CDR3 length equals 13 residues. Looked up from germline, CDR1 is MNHEY and CDR2 is SVGAGI. For the CDR3, the DNA is TGTGCCAGCAGTAAAGAAGGGGTCCATGAGCAGTTCTTC. This translates into CASSKEGVHEQFF.

This clone was seen a single time. This sequence joins TRBV6-6 and TRBJ2-5, with D possibly being TRBD2 (6 bases). The V and J ends lost 7 bases and 1 base respectively, with 16 bases between them. Germline V gene lookup returns CDR1 MNHNY and CDR2 SVGAGI (reference sequence). The CDR3 is 15 residues long. The CDR3 reads CASTLIVGGQETQYF. The CDR3 bases are TGTGCCAGCACCCTTATTGTGGGAGGCCAAGAGACCCAGTACTTC.

This chain links TRBV9 with TRBJ2-7, with 10 bases identical to TRBD2. Germline V gene data show CDR1 as SGDLS and CDR2 as YYNGEE. CDR3 length: 14 residues. Trimming at V came to 3 bases and at J to 5 bases, leaving 5 bases not matched to a gene. In DNA, the CDR3 is TGTGCCAGCAGCGCGGGACTAGCGATCAACGAGCAGTACTTC. Residues: CASSAGLAINEQYF.

This clone appeared a few times. The chain has TRBV29-1 and TRBJ1-5; 9 nucleotides line up with TRBD1. The germline CDR1 and CDR2 sequences are SQVTM and ANQGSEA. This CDR3 has 15 amino acids. With V trimmed by 7 bases and J by 7 bases, 14 bases remained unmatched. DNA of the CDR3: TGCAGCGCTGCATCCCGGGACAGGGTTGGGCAGCCCCAGCATTTT. It specifies CSAASRDRVGQPQHF.

This clone was observed a handful of times. The chain carries TRBV4-1 and TRBJ2-5, with 8 bases matching TRBD2. Germline lookup yields CDR1 MGHRA and CDR2 YSYEKL. V was clipped by 3 bases and J by 5 bases; unmatched bases: 11. CDR3 length equals 16 residues. The CDR3 reads CASSQTGLARSETQYF. The CDR3 DNA reads as TGCGCCAGCAGCCAGACCGGACTAGCCCGTTCGGAGACCCAGTACTTC.

This rearrangement joins TRBV11-2 to TRBJ2-7, with D possibly matching TRBD2 (5 bases). V was cut by 5 bases and J by 3 bases, with 14 bases left in between. Per germline, CDR1 SGHAT and CDR2 FQNNGV. The CDR3 runs to 14 residues. CDR3 sequence (DNA): TGTGCCAGCAGCCCTGAACTAGACTTCTACGAGCAGTACTTC. Translated: CASSPELDFYEQYF.

The table lists this clone with a few counts. J is TRBJ1-1 and V is TRBV4-3, with 9 bases identical to TRBD1. Trimming at V came to 3 bases and at J to 6 bases, leaving 5 bases not matched to a gene. Germline CDR1 LGHNA, CDR2 YSLEER. This CDR3 is built from 14 residues. CDR3 amino acids: CASSQGTGSPEAFF. The CDR3 DNA sequence: TGCGCCAGCAGCCAGGGGACAGGGTCTCCTGAAGCTTTCTTT.

The chain joins TRBV7-9 to TRBJ2-2, with 8 bases identical to TRBD2. Per the germline V gene, CDR1 is SEHNR and CDR2 is FQNEAQ (reference sequence). This CDR3 is 18 amino acids long. Unmatched junction bases numbered 10, after V lost 4 bases and J lost 0 bases. This chain's CDR3 is CASSSAGEGPPNTGELFF. CDR3 coding DNA: TGTGCCAGCAGCTCAGCGGGGGAGGGGCCCCCGAACACCGGGGAGCTGTTTTTT. The whole variable domain, filled in from reference TRBV7-9 and TRBJ2-2, reads DTGVSQNPRHKITKRGQNVTFRCDPISEHNRLYWYRQTLGQGPEFLTYFQNEAQLEKSRLLSDRFSAERPKGSFSTLEIQRTEQGDSAMYLCASSSAGEGPPNTGELFFGEGSRLTVL.

The chain employs TRBV4-3 and TRBJ2-1, with 11 bases identical to TRBD2. V shed 3 bases and J 4 bases; nucleotides not matched to a gene: 2. The CDR3 totals 15 residues. CDR1 and CDR2 (germline): LGHNA, YSLEER. The CDR3 DNA follows: TGCGCCAGCAGCCAGGGACTAGCGGTTTACAATGAGCAGTTCTTC. This translates into CASSQGLAVYNEQFF.

This clone has just a few counts. The chain employs TRBV7-9 and TRBJ1-1; a weak D match, TRBD1 (6 bases). This CDR3 comprises 12 residues. Deletions cut 5 bases from V and 7 bases from J, with 11 bases between. The germline V gene has CDR1 SEHNR and CDR2 FQNEAQ (reference sequence). As DNA, the CDR3 is TGTGCCAGCAGCCAGTCGGACAGTGAAGCTTTCTTT. This translates into CASSQSDSEAFF.

The chain employs TRBV7-2 and TRBJ2-5; D not resolved. V dropped 3 bases and J dropped 5 bases, with 10 bases sitting between them. Germline-derived CDR1 and CDR2 are SGHTA and FQGNSA. The length of the CDR3 is 13 residues. The CDR3 here is CASSLSTRETQYF. CDR3 DNA sequence: TGTGCCAGCAGCTTGAGCACGCGGGAGACCCAGTACTTC.

The CDR3 region is CASSLGGTRGTDTQYF. The CDR3 DNA sequence: TGTGCCAGCAGCCTTGGGGGGACTAGAGGCACAGATACGCAGTATTTT. V usage is TRBV5-4 and J usage is TRBJ2-3; 8 nucleotides match TRBD2. The germline V gene encodes CDR1 SGHNT and CDR2 YYREEE (reference sequence). The CDR3 is made up of 16 amino acids. The V and J ends lost 4 bases and 1 base, in that order; junction bases with no gene match: 8.

This clone has only one observation. The J gene is TRBJ2-7, the V gene TRBV4-1; 9 bases line up with TRBD2. CDR1 MGHRA and CDR2 YSYEKL come from the germline V gene. The CDR3 extends over 13 amino acids. The J segment lost 0 bases and the V segment lost 8 bases, leaving 2 bases of the junction unmatched. CDR3 amino acids: CASRAGGSYEQYF. As DNA, the CDR3 is TGCGCCAGCCGAGCGGGGGGCTCCTACGAGCAGTACTTC.

This clone came up once. The J gene is TRBJ2-1, the V gene TRBV10-3; the match to TRBD2 covers 13 bases. V trimming: 8 bases; J trimming: 8 bases; junction bases outside the gene matches: 0. The CDR3 consists of 12 residues. Germline CDR1 and CDR2: ENHRY and SYGVKD. The CDR3 DNA sequence: TGTGCCATCGGGACTAGCGGGGATGAGCAGTTCTTC. Translation: CAIGTSGDEQFF.

The chain couples TRBV19 to TRBJ1-1; 7 bases agree with TRBD1. The germline V gene encodes CDR1 LNHDA and CDR2 SQIVND (reference sequence). J was trimmed by 6 bases and V by 3 bases; bases with no gene match: 7. The CDR3 has 14 residues. The CDR3 sequence: CASSIRPGTAEAFF. The CDR3 DNA is TGTGCCAGTAGTATTCGGCCGGGGACAGCTGAAGCTTTCTTT.

This clone has a handful of counts. The chain combines TRBV4-1 with TRBJ1-1, with TRBD1 as a possible D gene (5 bases). This CDR3 comprises 13 residues. CDR1 MGHRA and CDR2 YSYEKL come from the germline V gene. V shed 4 bases and J shed 3 bases, with 9 bases lying between them. CDR3 amino acids: CASSRDSYTEAFF. The CDR3 DNA sequence: TGCGCCAGCAGCCGCGACAGCTACACTGAAGCTTTCTTT.

The chain carries TRBV27 and TRBJ1-2; D perhaps matches TRBD1 (6 bases). V lost 6 bases to trimming and J lost 1 base, with 15 bases between them. Germline values: CDR1 MNHEY, CDR2 SMNVEV (reference sequence). The CDR3 is made up of 15 amino acids. The CDR3 spells CASRKTGSVNYGYTF. CDR3 bases: TGTGCCAGCAGAAAAACAGGGTCGGTTAACTATGGCTACACCTTC.

This clone was observed once. The rearrangement uses TRBV7-2 and TRBJ2-7, with D tentatively TRBD1 (6 bases). The CDR3 spans 16 residues. The V gene lost 1 base and the J gene lost 3 bases, with 16 bases spanning the gap. The V gene's germline CDR1 is SGHTA and CDR2 FQGNSA. This CDR3 reads CASSLGTGPGVYEQYF. The CDR3 region has the DNA TGTGCCAGCAGCTTAGGCACAGGGCCAGGGGTCTACGAGCAGTACTTC.

CDR3 nucleotides: TGCGCCAGCAGCCAAGAGTTGTCCGCAACTAATGAAAAACTGTTTTTT. Its translation: CASSQELSATNEKLFF. The chain combines TRBV4-3 with TRBJ1-4; no clear D gene. This CDR3 has 16 amino acids. Germline V gene sequence: CDR1 LGHNA, CDR2 YSLEER. The germline V and J ends were trimmed by 0 bases and 0 bases, with 8 bases remaining between them.

The chain employs TRBV7-9 and TRBJ2-3, with 7 bases aligning to TRBD1. Germline values: CDR1 SEHNR, CDR2 FQNEAQ (reference sequence). Trimming removed 4 bases from V and 0 bases from J; junction bases left unmatched: 10. The CDR3 is 17 residues long. Here the CDR3 DNA reads TGTGCCAGCAGCTCAAACGAAAGGGGGCTAAGCACAGATACGCAGTATTTT. It encodes CASSSNERGLSTDTQYF.

This clone was observed a handful of times. This chain joins TRBV5-1 and TRBJ1-3, with no clear D. Germline assignment: CDR1 SGHRS and CDR2 YFSETQ. Trimming left V 0 bases short and J 0 bases short, with 4 bases between. The CDR3 covers 14 residues. DNA for the CDR3: TGCGCCAGCAGCTTGGACATCTCTGGAAACACCATATATTTT. This translates into CASSLDISGNTIYF.

A few counts support this clone. This rearrangement joins TRBV27 to TRBJ2-7; D is unclear. Trimming stripped 5 bases from V and 1 base from J, with 18 bases between. CDR1 is MNHEY, CDR2 SMNVEV, per germline (reference sequence). The CDR3 covers 16 residues. DNA of the CDR3: TGTGCCAGCAGTCCATCCCGTACAGAAAAGTCCTACGAGCAGTACTTC. As protein: CASSPSRTEKSYEQYF.

The chain carries TRBV5-1 and TRBJ1-2; 10 bases fit TRBD1. CDR3 length equals 15 residues. CDR1 and CDR2 (germline): SGHRS, YFSETQ. The V and J ends lost 3 bases and 0 bases, in that order; junction bases with no gene match: 2. The CDR3 loop is CASSWGTGANYGYTF. CDR3 nucleotide sequence: TGCGCCAGCAGCTGGGGGACAGGGGCTAACTATGGCTACACCTTC. Full variable domain (rest looked up from reference TRBV5-1 and TRBJ1-2): KAGVTQTPRYLIKTRGQQVTLSCSPISGHRSVSWYQQTPGQGLQFLFEYFSETQRNKGNFPGRFSGRQFSNSRSEMNVSTLELGDSALYLCASSWGTGANYGYTFGSGTRLTVV.

V gene TRBV6-1 combines with J gene TRBJ2-7, with D possibly being TRBD2 (6 bases). Trimming took 6 bases from V and 4 from J, leaving 13 bases between them. The CDR3 loop spans 13 amino acids. In germline, CDR1 is MNHNS, CDR2 SASEGT. In DNA, the CDR3 is TGTGCCAGCAGCGGGACTGAATCATACGAGCAGTACTTC. Amino acid sequence: CASSGTESYEQYF.

Only a few counts were recorded for this clone. The chain uses TRBV9 and TRBJ2-1; TRBD2 aligns across 12 bases. CDR1 and CDR2 from the germline V gene are SGDLS and YYNGEE. CDR3 length equals 15 residues. Losses at the gene ends were 6 bases for V and 6 bases for J; bases not matched to a gene: 7. The CDR3 sequence: CASTLAGGPSNEQFF. DNA of the CDR3: TGTGCCAGCACCCTAGCGGGAGGGCCCTCCAATGAGCAGTTCTTC.

The rearrangement joins TRBV4-1 to TRBJ2-7; the D gene is possibly TRBD2 (6 bases). V was pared by 5 bases and J by 6 bases, with 29 bases between. Germline V gene lookup returns CDR1 MGHRA and CDR2 YSYEKL. The CDR3 spans 18 residues. CDR3 in DNA: TGCGCCAGCAGCTTGCCCTCTTCCGCGGGGAAGGGGTCTACCGAGCAGTACTTC. Protein sequence: CASSLPSSAGKGSTEQYF.

The CDR3 protein is CASRRLGTGGSSNTEAFF. For the CDR3, the DNA is TGTGCCAGCAGGCGCCTAGGGACAGGGGGAAGTTCGAACACTGAAGCTTTCTTT. The chain joins TRBV27 to TRBJ1-1; TRBD1 agrees at 11 bases. The CDR3 runs 18 residues. The germline CDR1 and CDR2 sequences are MNHEY and SMNVEV (reference sequence). The V segment lost 6 bases and the J segment 1 base; nucleotides outside the gene matches: 13.